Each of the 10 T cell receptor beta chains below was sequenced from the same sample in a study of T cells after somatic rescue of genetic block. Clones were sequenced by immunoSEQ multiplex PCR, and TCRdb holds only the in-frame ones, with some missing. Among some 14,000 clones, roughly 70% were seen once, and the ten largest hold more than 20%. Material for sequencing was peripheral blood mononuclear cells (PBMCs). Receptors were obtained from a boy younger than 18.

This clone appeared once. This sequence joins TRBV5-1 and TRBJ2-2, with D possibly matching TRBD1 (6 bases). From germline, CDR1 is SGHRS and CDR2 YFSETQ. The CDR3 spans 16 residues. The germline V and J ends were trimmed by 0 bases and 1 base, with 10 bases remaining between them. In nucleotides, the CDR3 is TGCGCCAGCAGCTTGGGGACAGTACAGAACACCGGGGAGCTGTTTTTT. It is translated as CASSLGTVQNTGELFF.

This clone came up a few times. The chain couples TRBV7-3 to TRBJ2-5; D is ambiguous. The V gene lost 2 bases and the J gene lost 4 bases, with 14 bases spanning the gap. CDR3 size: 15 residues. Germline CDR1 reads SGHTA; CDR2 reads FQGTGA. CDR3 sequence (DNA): TGTGCCAGCAGCTTAGGGGTTGGGGTAGCAGAGACCCAGTACTTC. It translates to CASSLGVGVAETQYF.

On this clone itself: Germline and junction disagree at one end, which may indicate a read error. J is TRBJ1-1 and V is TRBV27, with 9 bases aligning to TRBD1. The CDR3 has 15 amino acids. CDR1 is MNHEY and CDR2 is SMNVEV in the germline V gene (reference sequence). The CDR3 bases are TGTGCCAGCAGCCAGTCCGGGACAGGGAACCCTGAAGCTTTCTTT. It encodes CASSQSGTGNPEAFF.

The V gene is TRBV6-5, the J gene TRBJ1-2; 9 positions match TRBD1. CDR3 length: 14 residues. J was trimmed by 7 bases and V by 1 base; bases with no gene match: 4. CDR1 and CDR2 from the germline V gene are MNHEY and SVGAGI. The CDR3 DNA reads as TGTGCCAGCAGTTACTTACAGGGGGCGAGTGGCTACACCTTC. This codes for CASSYLQGASGYTF.

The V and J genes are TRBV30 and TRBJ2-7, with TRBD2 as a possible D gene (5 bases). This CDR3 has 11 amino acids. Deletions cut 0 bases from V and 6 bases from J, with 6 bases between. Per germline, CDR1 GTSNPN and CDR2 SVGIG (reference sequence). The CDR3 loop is CAWSVLVEQYF. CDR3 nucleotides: TGTGCCTGGAGTGTACTAGTCGAGCAGTACTTC. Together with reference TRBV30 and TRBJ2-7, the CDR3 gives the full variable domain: SQTIHQWPATLVQPVGSPLSLECTVEGTSNPNLYWYRQAAGRGLQLLFYSVGIGQISSEVPQNLSASRPQDRQFILSSKKLLLSDSGFYLCAWSVLVEQYFGPGTRLTVT.

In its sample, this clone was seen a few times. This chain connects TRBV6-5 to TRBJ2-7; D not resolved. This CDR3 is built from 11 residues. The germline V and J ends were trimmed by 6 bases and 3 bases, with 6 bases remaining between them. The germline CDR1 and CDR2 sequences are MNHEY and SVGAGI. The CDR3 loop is CASSQNYEQYF. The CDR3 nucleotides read TGTGCCAGCAGCCAGAACTACGAGCAGTACTTC.

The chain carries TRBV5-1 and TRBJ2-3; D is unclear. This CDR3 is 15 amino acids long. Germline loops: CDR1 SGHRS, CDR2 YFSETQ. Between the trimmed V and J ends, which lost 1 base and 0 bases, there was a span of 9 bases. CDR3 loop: CASSLFSTSTDTQYF. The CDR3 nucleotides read TGCGCCAGCAGCTTGTTCTCGACTAGCACAGATACGCAGTATTTT. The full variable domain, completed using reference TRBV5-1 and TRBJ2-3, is KAGVTQTPRYLIKTRGQQVTLSCSPISGHRSVSWYQQTPGQGLQFLFEYFSETQRNKGNFPGRFSGRQFSNSRSEMNVSTLELGDSALYLCASSLFSTSTDTQYFGPGTRLTVL.

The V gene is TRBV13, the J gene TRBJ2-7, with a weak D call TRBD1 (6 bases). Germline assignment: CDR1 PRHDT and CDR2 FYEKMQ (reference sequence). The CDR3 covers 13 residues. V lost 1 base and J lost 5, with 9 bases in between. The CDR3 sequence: CASSLDGGHEQYF. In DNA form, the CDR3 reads TGTGCCAGCAGCTTAGATGGGGGCCACGAGCAGTACTTC.

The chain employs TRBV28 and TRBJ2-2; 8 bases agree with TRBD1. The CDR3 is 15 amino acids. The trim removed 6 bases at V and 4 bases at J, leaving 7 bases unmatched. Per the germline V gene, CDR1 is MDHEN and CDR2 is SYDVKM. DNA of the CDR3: TGTGCCAGCAGGCTCACCCAGGGGGCCACCGGGGAGCTGTTTTTT. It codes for CASRLTQGATGELFF.

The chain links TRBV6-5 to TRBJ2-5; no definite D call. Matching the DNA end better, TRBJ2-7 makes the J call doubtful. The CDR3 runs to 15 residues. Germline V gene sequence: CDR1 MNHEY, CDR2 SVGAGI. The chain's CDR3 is CASSYSSGWNYEQYF. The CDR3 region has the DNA TGTGCCAGCAGTTACTCTTCAGGTTGGAACTACGAGCAGTACTTC.